This record looks at one TCR beta chain sequence and its context. The antigen is unknown. The germline gives CDR1 DFQATT, CDR2 SNEGSKA (reference sequence). The CDR3 length is 15 residues. The V segment lost 2 bases and the J segment 2 bases; nucleotides outside the gene matches: 7. Quantitative 5'-RACE was performed with molecular barcodes, and it yielded the TCR beta libraries. TCRdb itself ran the 5' RACE reads through MiXCR, one entry per CDR3 protein. Here the sample spans around 770,000 distinct CDR3 sequences, approximately 12% being singletons. The data stem from a study of CD8 T cells in ankylosing spondylitis. Study-wide findings and caveats: A TCR beta motif of 7 or 8 highly homologous variants appeared characteristic of ankylosing spondylitis blood. With a CD8+ phenotype, disease-linked clones were relatively rare in peripheral blood. Past studies reported some motif variants in reactive arthritis synovial fluid and blood. Researchers reportedly found disease-linked clones significantly enriched in matched ankylosing spondylitis synovial fluid.

The TCR originated in a male donor with ankylosing spondylitis. Sequencing was carried out using blood, either unsorted or a sorted T cell fraction (not recorded which). The rearrangement links TRBV20-1 to TRBJ1-1; 8 positions agree with TRBD1. CDR3 residues: CSARQQGGGNTEAFF. In DNA, the CDR3 is TGCAGTGCTAGACAACAGGGGGGGGGTAACACTGAAGCTTTCTTT.